A single sample is the source of the 28 T cell receptor beta chains below, sequenced in a study of Ad26.COV2.S vaccination and SARS-CoV-2 variants. Profiled with immunoSEQ multiplex PCR; TCRdb holds only in-frame clones, not every one. The sample holds roughly 320,000 clones, roughly 80% seen once. Stated treatment: 15 to 20 received Ad26.COV2.S at low or high dose, single or two shots; about 5 received placebo; per-sample allocation not given. Vaccine and placebo recipients were sampled on day 63 after the first injection. This sample comprised peripheral blood, obtained in a trial of Ad26.COV2.S vaccine versus placebo. The receptors stem from a person aged 18-60 years who received the Ad26.COV2.S COVID-19 vaccine or a placebo.

V and J are TRBV15 and TRBJ1-4, with 10 positions matching TRBD1. Germline loops: CDR1 LNHNV, CDR2 YYDKDF (reference sequence). V shed 9 bases, J shed 8 bases, and the junction held 9 bases outside the gene matches. The CDR3 runs 14 residues. This CDR3 is CATVMDRGNEKLFF. As DNA, the CDR3 is TGTGCCACTGTAATGGACAGGGGGAACGAAAAACTGTTTTTT.

V is TRBV6-1 and J is TRBJ1-1; D is unresolved. The germline gives CDR1 MNHNS, CDR2 SASEGT. This CDR3 comprises 12 residues. The V and J ends lost 8 bases and 8 bases respectively, with 15 bases between them. CDR3 in DNA: TGTGCCAGCGGTAGACGTGAACTGGAAGCTTTCTTT. Residues: CASGRRELEAFF.

The count of this clone is one. CDR3 DNA: TGTGCCAGCAGCACCGAACTACGACAGACATCCTCCTACGAGCAGTACTTC. It translates to CASSTELRQTSSYEQYF. V usage is TRBV7-8 and J usage is TRBJ2-7; possible D gene TRBD1, 5 bases. Germline values: CDR1 SGHVS, CDR2 FQNEAQ. The CDR3 loop spans 17 amino acids. Trimming removed 5 bases from V and 0 bases from J, with 20 bases in between.

The J gene is TRBJ1-6, the V gene TRBV6-2 or TRBV6-3; TRBD1 is a possible D gene (5 bases). Germline-derived CDR1 and CDR2 are MNHEY and SVGEGT. V shed 0 bases and J shed 10 bases, with 16 bases lying between them. The CDR3 sequence is 16 residues long. The CDR3 nucleotides read TGTGCCAGCAGTTACTCTGTGGGACGCAAGGTCTCACCCCTCCACTTT. Its protein is CASSYSVGRKVSPLHF.

This clone showed up just a few times. The V gene is TRBV28, the J gene TRBJ2-7; TRBD1 aligns across 11 bases. The CDR3 loop spans 16 amino acids. J lost 5 bases, V lost 8 bases, and 14 bases had no gene match. The germline V gene has CDR1 MDHEN and CDR2 SYDVKM. The CDR3 spells CASRTGGMLGGHEQYF. CDR3 sequence (DNA): TGTGCCAGCCGGACAGGGGGCATGTTGGGTGGCCACGAGCAGTACTTC.

The V gene is TRBV5-1, the J gene TRBJ2-7; D may be TRBD1 (5 bases). Germline CDR1 and CDR2: SGHRS and YFSETQ. Trimming removed 2 bases at V and 0 bases at J, with 9 bases between. The length of the CDR3 is 14 residues. The CDR3 loop reads CASSFWQGSYEQYF. In DNA form, the CDR3 reads TGCGCCAGCAGCTTCTGGCAGGGCTCCTACGAGCAGTACTTC.

The chain has TRBV7-9 and TRBJ1-5; D may be TRBD1 (5 bases). V dropped 2 bases and J dropped 6 bases, with 17 bases sitting between them. CDR1 and CDR2 (germline): SEHNR, FQNEAQ (reference sequence). The CDR3 has 16 amino acids. CDR3 residues: CASSLSAGGFGQPQHF. CDR3 DNA: TGTGCCAGCAGCTTATCCGCCGGGGGGTTCGGTCAGCCCCAGCATTTT.

This clone was recorded a few times. The chain links TRBV4-2 to TRBJ1-6, with 11 nucleotides matching TRBD1. This CDR3 contains 19 residues. CDR1 and CDR2 from the germline V gene are LGHNA and YNFKEQ. V shed 2 bases and J 1 base; nucleotides not matched to a gene: 7. DNA for the CDR3: TGTGCCAGCAGCCAAACGGGGACAGGGGGGTTTTCCTATAATTCACCCCTCCACTTT. Its translation is CASSQTGTGGFSYNSPLHF.

J is TRBJ2-5 and V is TRBV28; the D gene is possibly TRBD2 (6 bases). The CDR3 runs 14 residues. Per germline, CDR1 MDHEN and CDR2 SYDVKM. V lost 2 bases, J lost 10 bases, and 17 bases lay in between. CDR3 protein: CASSLGGAPVGQYF. Here the CDR3 DNA reads TGTGCCAGCAGTTTAGGAGGGGCCCCAGTCGGCCAGTACTTC. Full variable domain (missing parts from reference TRBV28 and TRBJ2-5): DVKVTQSSRYLVKRTGEKVFLECVQDMDHENMFWYRQDPGLGLRLIYFSYDVKMKEKGDIPEGYSVSREKKERFSLILESASTNQTSMYLCASSLGGAPVGQYFGPGTRLLVL.

The V and J genes are TRBV4-1 and TRBJ1-2, with TRBD1 matching 12 bases. V shed 3 bases and J 8 bases; nucleotides not matched to a gene: 10. The CDR3 contains 16 residues. CDR1 MGHRA and CDR2 YSYEKL come from the germline V gene. CDR3 sequence: CASSQTPGQGASGYTF. The CDR3 DNA sequence: TGCGCCAGCAGCCAGACTCCGGGACAGGGGGCGTCGGGCTACACCTTC.

A few counts support this clone. V and J are TRBV7-3 and TRBJ2-2, with 9 positions matching TRBD1. Looked up from germline, CDR1 is SGHTA and CDR2 is FQGTGA. There are 16 residues in the CDR3. The ends lost 5 bases at V and 0 bases at J; junction bases unmatched: 4. Written as DNA, the CDR3 is TGTGCCAGCAGCCAACAGGGGGCTGCGAACACCGGGGAGCTGTTTTTT. This sequence encodes CASSQQGAANTGELFF. The variable domain in full, with the rest retrieved from reference TRBV7-3 and TRBJ2-2, is GAGVSQTPSNKVTEKGKYVELRCDPISGHTALYWYRQSLGQGPEFLIYFQGTGAADDSGLPNDRFFAVRPEGSVSTLKIQRTERGDSAVYLCASSQQGAANTGELFFGEGSRLTVL.

The chain has TRBV4-2 and TRBJ2-2; D is unclear. CDR3 length equals 15 residues. The germline gives CDR1 LGHNA, CDR2 YNFKEQ. Trimming took off 0 bases at V and 0 bases at J, with 5 bases between the two ends. In DNA form, the CDR3 reads TGTGCCAGCAGCCAAGAACAGTCGAACACCGGGGAGCTGTTTTTT. Translating gives CASSQEQSNTGELFF.

The chain recombines TRBV7-9 with TRBJ1-5, with 8 bases that match TRBD1. This CDR3 is 17 amino acids long. After removal of 3 bases from V and 2 bases from J, the junction contained 9 bases not matched to a gene. The germline gives CDR1 SEHNR, CDR2 FQNEAQ (reference sequence). This chain's CDR3 is CASSFSSGGAGNQPQHF. In DNA, the CDR3 is TGTGCCAGCAGCTTCTCCTCAGGGGGCGCAGGCAATCAGCCCCAGCATTTT.

This sequence joins TRBV28 and TRBJ2-7; TRBD1 matches 10 bases. The CDR3 loop spans 16 amino acids. The trim removed 4 bases at V and 3 bases at J, leaving 9 bases unmatched. Germline CDR1 MDHEN, CDR2 SYDVKM. The CDR3 loop reads CASSWTPGQGNYEQYF. The CDR3 nucleotides are TGTGCCAGCAGTTGGACACCGGGACAGGGGAACTACGAGCAGTACTTC.

This clone was seen just once. The chain has TRBV9 and TRBJ2-7; the match to TRBD1 covers 9 bases. Germline values: CDR1 SGDLS, CDR2 YYNGEE. The CDR3 length is 15 residues. V dropped 3 bases and J dropped 5; count of bases not matched to a gene: 9. The CDR3 reads CASSATGTGLNEQYF. CDR3 DNA: TGTGCCAGCAGCGCCACCGGGACAGGGCTGAACGAGCAGTACTTC. Together with reference TRBV9 and TRBJ2-7, the CDR3 gives the full variable domain: DSGVTQTPKHLITATGQRVTLRCSPRSGDLSVYWYQQSLDQGLQFLIQYYNGEERAKGNILERFSAQQFPDLHSELNLSSLELGDSALYFCASSATGTGLNEQYFGPGTRLTVT.

The chain joins TRBV19 to TRBJ1-3; no reliable D call. The CDR3 consists of 17 residues. Germline-derived CDR1 and CDR2 are LNHDA and SQIVND (reference sequence). Between the trimmed V and J ends, which lost 7 bases and 1 base, there was a span of 20 bases. The CDR3 here is CASTPTSAVHSGNTIYF. The CDR3 DNA reads TGTGCCAGTACCCCCACCTCGGCGGTACATTCTGGAAACACCATATATTTT.

The chain employs TRBV6-5 and TRBJ1-1, with 7 nucleotides matching TRBD1. CDR1 is MNHEY and CDR2 is SVGAGI in the germline V gene. The ends lost 10 bases at V and 7 bases at J; junction bases unmatched: 12. The CDR3 loop spans 13 amino acids. This CDR3 reads CATLDRRGIEAFF. The CDR3 DNA is TGTGCCACCCTGGACAGGAGGGGGATTGAAGCTTTCTTT.

V and J are TRBV4-2 and TRBJ2-3; possible D gene TRBD2, 6 bases. The germline V gene encodes CDR1 LGHNA and CDR2 YNFKEQ. V was shortened by 0 bases and J by 6 bases, with 22 bases between the two germline ends. The CDR3 runs 18 residues. This CDR3 is CASSQEGGFAGRVDTQYF. DNA for the CDR3: TGTGCCAGCAGCCAAGAGGGTGGGTTCGCGGGGAGAGTGGATACGCAGTATTTT.

The chain combines TRBV11-3 with TRBJ2-3; tentatively, D is TRBD1 (5 bases). Trimming left V 2 bases short and J 3 bases short, with 9 bases between. From germline, CDR1 is SGHNT and CDR2 YENEEA. The CDR3 is 14 residues long. The CDR3 spells CASSLRTNTDTQYF. The CDR3 DNA follows: TGTGCCAGCAGCTTACGGACAAATACAGATACGCAGTATTTT. The complete variable domain, with remaining parts taken from reference TRBV11-3 and TRBJ2-3, reads EAGVVQSPRYKIIEKKQPVAFWCNPISGHNTLYWYLQNLGQGPELLIRYENEEAVDDSQLPKDRFSAERLKGVDSTLKIQPAELGDSAVYLCASSLRTNTDTQYFGPGTRLTVL.

The rearrangement links TRBV19 to TRBJ1-6, with unresolved D. The V gene lost 7 bases and the J gene lost 8 bases, with 12 bases spanning the gap. CDR3 length equals 13 residues. CDR1 and CDR2 from the germline V gene are LNHDA and SQIVND (reference sequence). CDR3 nucleotide sequence: TGTGCCAGTACCCCGGACGGCTATTCACCCCTCCACTTT. This encodes CASTPDGYSPLHF. Complete variable domain (other parts from reference TRBV19 and TRBJ1-6): DGGITQSPKYLFRKEGQNVTLSCEQNLNHDAMYWYRQDPGQGLRLIYYSQIVNDFQKGDIAEGYSVSREKKESFPLTVTSAQKNPTAFYLCASTPDGYSPLHFGNGTRLTVT.

The chain is built from TRBV7-9 and TRBJ2-3, with D possibly matching TRBD2 (6 bases). Germline-derived CDR1 and CDR2 are SEHNR and FQNEAQ (reference sequence). The CDR3 totals 15 residues. V was clipped by 5 bases and J by 0 bases, with 12 bases between them. In DNA form, the CDR3 reads TGTGCCAGCAGCCCGCCGGGGGTGAGCACAGATACGCAGTATTTT. Translating it yields CASSPPGVSTDTQYF.

This chain joins TRBV18 and TRBJ1-3; D unclear. Germline V lookup: CDR1 KGHSH, CDR2 LQKENI. The V and J ends lost 4 bases and 0 bases respectively, with 10 bases between them. The CDR3 is made up of 15 amino acids. The chain's CDR3 is CASSRDDLSGNTIYF. The CDR3 region has the DNA TGTGCCAGCTCACGTGACGATCTCTCTGGAAACACCATATATTTT.

J is TRBJ2-2 and V is TRBV18; D not resolved. The CDR3 sequence is 16 residues long. Trimming stripped 4 bases from V and 6 bases from J, with 18 bases between. CDR1 and CDR2 (germline): KGHSH, LQKENI. The CDR3 here is CASSRSDMADSGELFF. For the CDR3, the DNA is TGTGCCAGCTCACGATCCGACATGGCCGACTCCGGGGAGCTGTTTTTT.

The V gene is TRBV2, the J gene TRBJ2-5; 11 bases fit TRBD2. CDR1 is SNHLY, CDR2 FYNNEI, per germline. V gave up 6 bases and J gave up 4 bases; unmatched junction bases: 10. This CDR3 region has 16 residues. CDR3 sequence (DNA): TGTGCCAGCAGACAGACTAGCGGGGTAGTAATAGAGACCCAGTACTTC. Amino acids: CASRQTSGVVIETQYF. Using reference TRBV2 and TRBJ2-5 for the parts outside the CDR3, the full variable domain is EPEVTQTPSHQVTQMGQEVILRCVPISNHLYFYWYRQILGQKVEFLVSFYNNEISEKSEIFDDQFSVERPDGSNFTLKIRSTKLEDSAMYFCASRQTSGVVIETQYFGPGTRLLVL.

The rearrangement links TRBV27 to TRBJ2-7; 8 nucleotides align to TRBD2. V lost 7 bases to trimming and J lost 0 bases; unmatched junction nucleotides: 5. CDR1 and CDR2 (germline): MNHEY, SMNVEV (reference sequence). The length of the CDR3 is 14 residues. For the CDR3, the DNA is TGTGCCAGCAAGAGCGGGGGAAACTCCTACGAGCAGTACTTC. Residues: CASKSGGNSYEQYF.

V is TRBV4-2 and J is TRBJ1-3, with unresolved D. Germline loops: CDR1 LGHNA, CDR2 YNFKEQ. The CDR3 is 18 residues long. Trimming took off 2 bases at V and 1 base at J, with 18 bases between the two ends. The CDR3: CASSQPFSDGRSGNTIYF. CDR3 bases: TGTGCCAGCAGCCAACCCTTTTCGGACGGAAGATCTGGAAACACCATATATTTT.

The V call is TRBV3-1 (or the pseudogene TRBV3-2), the J call TRBJ2-1; unclear D gene. There are 13 residues in the CDR3. With 1 base removed from V and 10 bases from J, the gap between germline ends came to 11 bases. Germline V gene sequence: CDR1 LGHDT, CDR2 YNNKEL (reference sequence). In DNA, the CDR3 is TGTGCCAGCAGCCAAGGTGGGTTGAAGGAGCAGTTCTTC. Encoded protein: CASSQGGLKEQFF.

This chain connects TRBV20-1 to TRBJ2-2; D not resolved. From germline, CDR1 is DFQATT and CDR2 SNEGSKA (reference sequence). With 3 bases removed from V and 6 bases from J, the gap between germline ends came to 5 bases. There are 11 residues in the CDR3. CDR3 sequence (DNA): TGCAGTGCTAGGGGCCCCGGGGAGCTGTTTTTT. Protein: CSARGPGELFF.